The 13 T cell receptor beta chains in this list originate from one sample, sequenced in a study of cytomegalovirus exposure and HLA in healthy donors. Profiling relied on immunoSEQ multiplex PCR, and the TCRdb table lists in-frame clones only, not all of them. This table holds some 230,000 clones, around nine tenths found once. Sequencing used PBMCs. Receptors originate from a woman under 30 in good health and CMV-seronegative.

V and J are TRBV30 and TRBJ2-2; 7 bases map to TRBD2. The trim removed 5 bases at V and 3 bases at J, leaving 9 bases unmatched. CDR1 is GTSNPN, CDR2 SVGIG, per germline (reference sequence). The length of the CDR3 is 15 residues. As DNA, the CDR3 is TGTGCCTGGTCACAGCGGGACCTAGACACCGGGGAGCTGTTTTTT. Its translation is CAWSQRDLDTGELFF. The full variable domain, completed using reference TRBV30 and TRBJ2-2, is SQTIHQWPATLVQPVGSPLSLECTVEGTSNPNLYWYRQAAGRGLQLLFYSVGIGQISSEVPQNLSASRPQDRQFILSSKKLLLSDSGFYLCAWSQRDLDTGELFFGEGSRLTVL.

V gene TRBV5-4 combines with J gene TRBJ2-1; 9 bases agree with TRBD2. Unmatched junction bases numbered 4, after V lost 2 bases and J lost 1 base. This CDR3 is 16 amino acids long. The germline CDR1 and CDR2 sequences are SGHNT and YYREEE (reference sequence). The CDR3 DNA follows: TGTGCCAGCAGCTTTGGGGCGGGAGGGTCCTACAATGAGCAGTTCTTC. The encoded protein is CASSFGAGGSYNEQFF.

Here the CDR3 DNA reads TGTGCCAGCAGTCGAACGACAGGCCCAGGTGAAAAACTGTTTTTT. Translation gives CASSRTTGPGEKLFF. This sequence joins TRBV6-5 and TRBJ1-4; a possible D gene is TRBD1 (6 bases). Germline V CDR1 and CDR2: MNHEY, SVGAGI. This CDR3 region has 15 residues. Trimming took 5 bases from V and 7 from J, leaving 17 bases between them.

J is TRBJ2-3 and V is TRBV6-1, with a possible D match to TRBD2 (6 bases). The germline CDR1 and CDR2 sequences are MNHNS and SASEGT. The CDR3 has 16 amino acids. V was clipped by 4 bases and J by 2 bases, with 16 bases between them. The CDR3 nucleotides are TGTGCCAGCAGTGCCTGGGGAGGTGAAGCCACAGATACGCAGTATTTT. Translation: CASSAWGGEATDTQYF.

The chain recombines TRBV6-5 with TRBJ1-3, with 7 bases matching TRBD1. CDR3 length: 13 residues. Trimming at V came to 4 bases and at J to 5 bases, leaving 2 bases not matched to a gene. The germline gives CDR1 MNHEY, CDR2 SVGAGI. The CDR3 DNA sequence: TGTGCCAGCAGTTCGACAGGGAGAAACACCATATATTTT. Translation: CASSSTGRNTIYF.

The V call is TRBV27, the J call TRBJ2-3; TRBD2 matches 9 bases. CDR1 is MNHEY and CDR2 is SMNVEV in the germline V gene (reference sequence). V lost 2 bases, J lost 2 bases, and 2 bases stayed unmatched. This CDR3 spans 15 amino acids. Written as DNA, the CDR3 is TGTGCCAGCAGTTTAATAGCGGGAGTCACAGATACGCAGTATTTT. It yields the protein CASSLIAGVTDTQYF.

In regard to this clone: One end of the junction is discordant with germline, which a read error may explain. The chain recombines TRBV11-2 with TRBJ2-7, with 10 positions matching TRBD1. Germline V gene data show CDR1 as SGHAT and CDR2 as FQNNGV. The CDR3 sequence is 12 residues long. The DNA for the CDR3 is TGTGCCAGCAGCCCTCTCCCGGACAGGGGGTATTTC. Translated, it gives CASSPLPDRGYF. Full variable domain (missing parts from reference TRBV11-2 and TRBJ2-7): EAGVAQSPRYKIIEKRQSVAFWCNPISGHATLYWYQQILGQGPKLLIQFQNNGVVDDSQLPKDRFSAERLKGVDSTLKIQPAKLEDSAVYLCASSPLPDRGYFGPGTRLTVT.

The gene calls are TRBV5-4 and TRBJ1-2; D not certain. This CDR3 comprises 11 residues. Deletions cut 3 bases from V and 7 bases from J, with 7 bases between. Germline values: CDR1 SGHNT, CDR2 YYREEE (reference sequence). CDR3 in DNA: TGTGCCAGCAGCTCTCCCCGTGGCTACACCTTC. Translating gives CASSSPRGYTF.

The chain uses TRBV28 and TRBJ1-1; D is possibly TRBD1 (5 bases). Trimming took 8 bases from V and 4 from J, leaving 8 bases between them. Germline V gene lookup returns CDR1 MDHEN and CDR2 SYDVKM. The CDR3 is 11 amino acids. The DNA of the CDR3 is TGTGCCAGCTTGGGGGGCACTGAAGCTTTCTTT. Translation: CASLGGTEAFF.

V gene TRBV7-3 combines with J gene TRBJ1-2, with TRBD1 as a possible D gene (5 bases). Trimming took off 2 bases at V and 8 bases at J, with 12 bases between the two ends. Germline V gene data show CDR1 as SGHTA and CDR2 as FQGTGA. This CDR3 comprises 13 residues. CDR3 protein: CASSLRGGAGYTF. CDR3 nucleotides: TGTGCCAGCAGCTTACGGGGAGGGGCCGGCTACACCTTC.

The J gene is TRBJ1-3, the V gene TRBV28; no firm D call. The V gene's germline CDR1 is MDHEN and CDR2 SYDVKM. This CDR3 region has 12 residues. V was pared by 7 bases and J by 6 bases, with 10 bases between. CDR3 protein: CASTAGINTIYF. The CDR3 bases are TGTGCCAGCACGGCCGGGATAAACACCATATATTTT.

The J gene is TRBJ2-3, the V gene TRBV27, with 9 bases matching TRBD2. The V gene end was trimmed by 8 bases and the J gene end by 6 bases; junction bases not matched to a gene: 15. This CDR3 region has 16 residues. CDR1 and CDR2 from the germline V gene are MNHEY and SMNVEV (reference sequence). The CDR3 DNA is TGTGCCAGCTCCCCCACCGGACTAGCGTATAGTGATACGCAGTATTTT. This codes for CASSPTGLAYSDTQYF.

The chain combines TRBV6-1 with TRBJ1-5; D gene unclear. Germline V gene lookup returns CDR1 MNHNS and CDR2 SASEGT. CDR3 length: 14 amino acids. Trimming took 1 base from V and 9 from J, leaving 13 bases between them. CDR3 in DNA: TGTGCCAGCAGTGAAGGGGTAGCGGGTTGGCCCCAGCATTTT. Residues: CASSEGVAGWPQHF.